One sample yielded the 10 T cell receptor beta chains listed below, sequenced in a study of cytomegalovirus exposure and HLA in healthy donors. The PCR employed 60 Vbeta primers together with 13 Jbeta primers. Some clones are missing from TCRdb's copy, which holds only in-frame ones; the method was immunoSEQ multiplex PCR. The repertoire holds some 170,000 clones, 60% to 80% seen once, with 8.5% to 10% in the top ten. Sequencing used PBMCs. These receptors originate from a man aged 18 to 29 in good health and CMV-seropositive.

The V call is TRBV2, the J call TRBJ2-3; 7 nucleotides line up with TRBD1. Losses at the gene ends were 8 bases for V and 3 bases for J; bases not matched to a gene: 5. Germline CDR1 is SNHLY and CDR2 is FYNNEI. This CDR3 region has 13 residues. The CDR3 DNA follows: TGTGCCAGCGACAGGGACCGTACAGATACGCAGTATTTT. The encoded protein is CASDRDRTDTQYF. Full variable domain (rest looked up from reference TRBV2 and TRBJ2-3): EPEVTQTPSHQVTQMGQEVILRCVPISNHLYFYWYRQILGQKVEFLVSFYNNEISEKSEIFDDQFSVERPDGSNFTLKIRSTKLEDSAMYFCASDRDRTDTQYFGPGTRLTVL.

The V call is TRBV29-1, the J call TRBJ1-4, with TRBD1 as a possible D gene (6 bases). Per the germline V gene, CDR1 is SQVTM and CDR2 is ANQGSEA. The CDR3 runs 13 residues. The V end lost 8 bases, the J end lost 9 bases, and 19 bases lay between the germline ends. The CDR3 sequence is CSTADSSMKKLFF. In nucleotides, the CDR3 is TGCAGCACCGCGGACAGCTCTATGAAAAAACTGTTTTTT.

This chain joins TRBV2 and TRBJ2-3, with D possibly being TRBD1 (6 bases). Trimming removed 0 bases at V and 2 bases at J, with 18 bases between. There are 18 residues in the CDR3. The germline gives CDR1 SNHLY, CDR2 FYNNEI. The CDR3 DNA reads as TGTGCCAGCAGTGAAGCGCTCTCGGCAGGGGCTACCACAGATACGCAGTATTTT. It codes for CASSEALSAGATTDTQYF.

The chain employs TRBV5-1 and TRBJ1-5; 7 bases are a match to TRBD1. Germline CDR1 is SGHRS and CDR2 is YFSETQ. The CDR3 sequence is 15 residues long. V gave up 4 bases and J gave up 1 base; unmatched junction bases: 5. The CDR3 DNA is TGCGCCAGCAGCACCTCGGGACAGAGCAATCAGCCCCAGCATTTT. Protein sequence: CASSTSGQSNQPQHF.

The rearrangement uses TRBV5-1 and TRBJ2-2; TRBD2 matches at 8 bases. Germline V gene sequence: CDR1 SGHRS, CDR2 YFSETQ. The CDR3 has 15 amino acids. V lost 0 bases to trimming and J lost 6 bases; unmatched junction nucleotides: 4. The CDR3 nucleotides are TGCGCCAGCAGCTTGGGGGGACTAGAGTCCGGGGAGCTGTTTTTT. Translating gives CASSLGGLESGELFF.

The CDR3 bases are TGTGCCAGCAGCCCGGGAGGGATCAATCAGCCCCAGCATTTT. Protein: CASSPGGINQPQHF. The chain employs TRBV9 and TRBJ1-5; D remains ambiguous. V was trimmed by 4 bases and J by 3 bases, leaving 11 bases between them. Per the germline V gene, CDR1 is SGDLS and CDR2 is YYNGEE. The CDR3 is 14 residues long.

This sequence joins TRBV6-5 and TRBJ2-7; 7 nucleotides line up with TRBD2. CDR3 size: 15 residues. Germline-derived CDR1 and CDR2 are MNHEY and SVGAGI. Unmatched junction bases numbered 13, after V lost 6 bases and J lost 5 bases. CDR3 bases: TGTGCCAGCAGGTTCCCCTCAGCGGGACCACACGAGCAGTACTTC. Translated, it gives CASRFPSAGPHEQYF.

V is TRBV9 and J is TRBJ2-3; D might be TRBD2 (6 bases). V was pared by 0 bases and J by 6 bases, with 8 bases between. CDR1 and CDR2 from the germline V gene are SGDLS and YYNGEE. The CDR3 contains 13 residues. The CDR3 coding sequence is TGTGCCAGCAGCGTAGCGCTAGCGGATACGCAGTATTTT. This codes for CASSVALADTQYF.

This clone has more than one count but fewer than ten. The CDR3 DNA reads as TGTGCCAGCAGCCTTACGAGTGATCAGCCCCAGCATTTT. Its translation: CASSLTSDQPQHF. J is TRBJ1-5 and V is TRBV7-9; the D is unclear. V was trimmed by 5 bases and J by 5 bases, leaving 10 bases between them. CDR1 is SEHNR and CDR2 is FQNEAQ in the germline V gene (reference sequence). The CDR3 contains 13 residues.

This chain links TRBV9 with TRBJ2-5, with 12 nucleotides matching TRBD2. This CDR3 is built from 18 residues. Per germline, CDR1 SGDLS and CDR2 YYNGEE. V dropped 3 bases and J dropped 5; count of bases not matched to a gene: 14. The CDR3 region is CASSDHSSGRALRETQYF. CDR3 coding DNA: TGTGCCAGCAGCGATCACTCTAGCGGGAGGGCCTTAAGGGAGACCCAGTACTTC. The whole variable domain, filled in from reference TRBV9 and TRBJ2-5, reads DSGVTQTPKHLITATGQRVTLRCSPRSGDLSVYWYQQSLDQGLQFLIQYYNGEERAKGNILERFSAQQFPDLHSELNLSSLELGDSALYFCASSDHSSGRALRETQYFGPGTRLLVL.